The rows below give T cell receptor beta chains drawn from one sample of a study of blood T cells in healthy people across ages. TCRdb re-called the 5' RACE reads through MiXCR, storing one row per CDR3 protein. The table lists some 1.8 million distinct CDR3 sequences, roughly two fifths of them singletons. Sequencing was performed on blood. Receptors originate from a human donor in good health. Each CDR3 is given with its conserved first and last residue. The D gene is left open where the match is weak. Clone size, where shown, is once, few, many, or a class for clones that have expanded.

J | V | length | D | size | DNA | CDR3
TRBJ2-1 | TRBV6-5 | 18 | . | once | TGTGCCAGCAGTTACGGACAGAGAGCTCTTGAGTCCTACAATGAGCAGTTCTTC | CASSYGQRALESYNEQFF
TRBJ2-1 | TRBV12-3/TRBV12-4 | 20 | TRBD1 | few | TGTGCCAGCAGCAACCGGGACAGGGGGCTTTCGGGGTTCTGGGCCAATGAGCAGTTCTTC | CASSNRDRGLSGFWANEQFF
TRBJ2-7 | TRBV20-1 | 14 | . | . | TGCAGTGCTAGTGGGCAGCTCCTCTCCTACGAGCAGTACTTC | CSASGQLLSYEQYF
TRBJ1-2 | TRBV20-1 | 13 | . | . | TGCAGTGCTAACAACGGCAGGCGCTATGGCTACACCTTC | CSANNGRRYGYTF
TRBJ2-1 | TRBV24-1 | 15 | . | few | TGTGCCACCAGTGATACTACCCCGAGGATGAATGAGCAGTTCTTC | CATSDTTPRMNEQFF
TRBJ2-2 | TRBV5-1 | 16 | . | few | TGCGCCAGCAGTCCTGCAGGGGTGGTCGGCACCGGGGAGCTGTTTTTT | CASSPAGVVGTGELFF
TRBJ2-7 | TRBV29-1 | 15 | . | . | TGCAGCGTTGAAGTTCTCGAGACAGGCTCCTACGAGCAGTACTTC | CSVEVLETGSYEQYF
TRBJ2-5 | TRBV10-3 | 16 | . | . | TGTGCCATCAGTGATTCAACAGGGACCTCCGGGGAGACCCAGTACTTC | CAISDSTGTSGETQYF
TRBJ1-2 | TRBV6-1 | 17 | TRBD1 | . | TGTGCCAGCAGTAAATACCTGCTCCTCCGGGACAGGGATGGCTACACCTTC | CASSKYLLLRDRDGYTF
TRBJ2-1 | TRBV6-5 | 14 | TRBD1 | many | TGTGCCAGCAGAAGGGACAGGACTCACAATGAGCAGTTCTTC | CASRRDRTHNEQFF
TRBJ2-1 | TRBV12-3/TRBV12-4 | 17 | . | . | TGTGCCAGCAGTCCTGAGGGAAGCCAAACAGGGTACAATGAGCAGTTCTTC | CASSPEGSQTGYNEQFF
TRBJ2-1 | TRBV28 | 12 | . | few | TGTGCCAGCATCGGCAGGGTAAACGAGCAGTTCTTC | CASIGRVNEQFF
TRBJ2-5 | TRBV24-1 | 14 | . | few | TGTGCCACCAGTGACCGGGGGACCTCAGAGACCCAGTACTTC | CATSDRGTSETQYF
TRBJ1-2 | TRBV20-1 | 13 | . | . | TGCAGTGCTTATAGGGGTACGAACTATGGCTACACCTTC | CSAYRGTNYGYTF
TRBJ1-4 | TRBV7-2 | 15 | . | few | TGTGCCGGCAGCTTATCGTGGACGGGTAATGAAAAACTGTTTTTT | CAGSLSWTGNEKLFF
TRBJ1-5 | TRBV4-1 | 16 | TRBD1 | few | TGCGCCAGCAGCCAAGATCAGGAGGGGGCCGGGCAGCCCCAGCATTTT | CASSQDQEGAGQPQHF
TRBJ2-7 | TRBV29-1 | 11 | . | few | TGCAGCGTTAAAGTGATGGACGAGCAGTACTTC | CSVKVMDEQYF
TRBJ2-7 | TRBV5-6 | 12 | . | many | TGTGCCAGCGCTCAGGGACGTTACGAGCAGTACTTC | CASAQGRYEQYF
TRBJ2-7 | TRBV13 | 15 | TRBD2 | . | TGTGCCAGCAGCTTAGGCGGGGGGTTCTACAATGAGCAGTACTTC | CASSLGGGFYNEQYF
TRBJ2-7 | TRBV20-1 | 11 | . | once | TGCAGTGCCACGAATGGCTACGAGCAGTACTTC | CSATNGYEQYF
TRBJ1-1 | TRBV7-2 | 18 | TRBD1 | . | TGTGCCAGCAGCTTGCTCTTACAGGGGGCCCCACTTAACACTGAAGCTTTCTTT | CASSLLLQGAPLNTEAFF
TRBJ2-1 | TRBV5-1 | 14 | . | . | TGCGCCAGCAGCTTGGGTTCGTCTGGGAATGAGCAGTTCTTC | CASSLGSSGNEQFF
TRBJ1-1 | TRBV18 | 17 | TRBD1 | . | TGTGCCAGCTCACCCCCTGGGACAGGGGGCATGAACACTGAAGCTTTCTTT | CASSPPGTGGMNTEAFF
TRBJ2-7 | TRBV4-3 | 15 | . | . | TGCGCCAGCAGCCAAGTGGAGGATACGATCTACGAGCAGTACTTC | CASSQVEDTIYEQYF
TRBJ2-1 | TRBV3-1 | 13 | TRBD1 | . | TGTGCCAGCGGGACAGGGGTGGGCAATGAGCAGTTCTTC | CASGTGVGNEQFF
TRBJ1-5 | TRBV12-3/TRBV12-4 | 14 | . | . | TGTGCCAGCAGCCAGGACCCGATCAATCAGCCCCAGCATTTT | CASSQDPINQPQHF
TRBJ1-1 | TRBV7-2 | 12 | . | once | TGTGCCAGCATCGAGGGGGGGGTGAAAGCTTTCTTT | CASIEGGVKAFF